The sequence of this T cell receptor beta chain was determined in a study of CD8 T cells in Susac syndrome. With random hexamers, about 0.45 to 1 ug RNA was reverse transcribed. TCRdb re-called the immunoSEQ multiplex PCR reads with MiXCR, one entry per CDR3 protein. Of tens of thousands of distinct CDR3 sequences listed, around 96% are singletons. This clonotype was observed once. The TCR originated in a human donor with multiple sclerosis. Sequencing used CD4+ T cells from PBMCs.

This CDR3 reads CSALTGGLSEQYF. For the CDR3, the DNA is TGCAGCGCCTTGACAGGGGGCTTAAGCGAGCAGTACTTC. The V and J genes are TRBV29-1 and TRBJ2-7, with TRBD1 matching 10 bases. CDR1 and CDR2 (germline): SQVTM, ANQGSEA. This CDR3 region has 13 residues. V lost 7 bases and J lost 6; bases outside the gene matches: 9.